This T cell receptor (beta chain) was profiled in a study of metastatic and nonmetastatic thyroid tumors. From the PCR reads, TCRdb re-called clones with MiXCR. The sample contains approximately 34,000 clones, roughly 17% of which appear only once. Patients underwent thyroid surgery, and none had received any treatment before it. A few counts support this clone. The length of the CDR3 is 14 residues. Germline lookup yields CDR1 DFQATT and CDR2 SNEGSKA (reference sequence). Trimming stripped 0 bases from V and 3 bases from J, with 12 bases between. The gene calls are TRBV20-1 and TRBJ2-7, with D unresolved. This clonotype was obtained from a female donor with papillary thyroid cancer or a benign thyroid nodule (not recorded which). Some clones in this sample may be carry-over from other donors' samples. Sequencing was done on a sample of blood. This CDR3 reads CSARDGEGIYEQYF. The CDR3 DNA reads TGCAGTGCTAGAGATGGGGAAGGGATCTACGAGCAGTACTTC.